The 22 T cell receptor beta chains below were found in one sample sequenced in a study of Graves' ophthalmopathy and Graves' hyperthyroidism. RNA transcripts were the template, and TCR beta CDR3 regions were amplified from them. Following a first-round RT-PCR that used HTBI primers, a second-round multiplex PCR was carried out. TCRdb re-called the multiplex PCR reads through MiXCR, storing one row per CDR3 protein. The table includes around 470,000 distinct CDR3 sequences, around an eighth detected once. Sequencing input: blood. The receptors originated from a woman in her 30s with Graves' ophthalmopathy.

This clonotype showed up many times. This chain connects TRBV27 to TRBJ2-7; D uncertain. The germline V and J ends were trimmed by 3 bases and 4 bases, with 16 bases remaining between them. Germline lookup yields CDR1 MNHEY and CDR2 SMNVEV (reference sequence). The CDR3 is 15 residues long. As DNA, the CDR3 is TGTGCCAGCAGTTTTCGGCGGCCCAGGATGTACGAGCAGTACTTC. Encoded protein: CASSFRRPRMYEQYF.

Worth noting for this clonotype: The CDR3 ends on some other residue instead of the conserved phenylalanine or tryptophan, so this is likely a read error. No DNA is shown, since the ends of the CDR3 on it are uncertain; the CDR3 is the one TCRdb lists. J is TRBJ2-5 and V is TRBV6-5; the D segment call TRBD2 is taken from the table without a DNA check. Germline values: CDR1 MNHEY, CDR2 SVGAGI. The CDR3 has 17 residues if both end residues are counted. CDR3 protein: CASSYLLAGGPGETQDY.

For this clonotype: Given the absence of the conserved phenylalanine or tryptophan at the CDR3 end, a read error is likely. The CDR3 is CSVTPTGADGYTL. CDR3 nucleotides: TGCAGCGTCACACCAACAGGGGCAGATGGCTACACCTTA. This rearrangement joins TRBV29-1 to TRBJ1-2, with 7 nucleotides matching TRBD1. This CDR3 has 13 amino acids. J gave up 6 bases and V 6 bases, and 10 bases lay outside the gene matches. CDR1 is SQVTM and CDR2 is ANQGSEA in the germline V gene.

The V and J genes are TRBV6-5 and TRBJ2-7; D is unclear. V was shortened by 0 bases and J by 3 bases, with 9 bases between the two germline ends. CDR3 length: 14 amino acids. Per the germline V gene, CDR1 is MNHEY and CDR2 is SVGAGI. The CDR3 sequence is CASSYSSGVYEQYF. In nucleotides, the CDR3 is TGTGCCAGCAGTTACTCGAGTGGGGTCTACGAGCAGTACTTC.

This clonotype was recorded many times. This CDR3 is CSVVWANYGYTF. The CDR3 DNA reads TGCAGCGTTGTGTGGGCCAACTATGGCTACACCTTC. The chain employs TRBV29-1 and TRBJ1-2; D remains unclear. Trimming pared 4 bases from V and 2 bases from J, leaving 8 bases between. This CDR3 contains 12 residues. Germline V lookup: CDR1 SQVTM, CDR2 ANQGSEA.

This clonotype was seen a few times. CDR3 amino acids: CASSPQLAGDTGELFF. The CDR3 DNA follows: TGTGCCAGCTCACCACAACTAGCGGGGGATACCGGGGAGCTGTTTTTT. The chain carries TRBV18 and TRBJ2-2; the match to TRBD2 covers 11 bases. Germline lookup yields CDR1 KGHSH and CDR2 LQKENI. The CDR3 sequence is 16 residues long. The trim removed 1 base at V and 5 bases at J, leaving 3 bases unmatched.

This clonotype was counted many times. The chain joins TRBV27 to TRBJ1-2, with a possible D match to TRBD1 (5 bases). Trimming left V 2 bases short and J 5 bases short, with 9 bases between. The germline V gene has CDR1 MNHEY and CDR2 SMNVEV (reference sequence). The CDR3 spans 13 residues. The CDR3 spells CASSLGRGYGYTF. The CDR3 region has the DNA TGTGCCAGCAGTTTAGGGCGGGGGTATGGCTACACCTTC.

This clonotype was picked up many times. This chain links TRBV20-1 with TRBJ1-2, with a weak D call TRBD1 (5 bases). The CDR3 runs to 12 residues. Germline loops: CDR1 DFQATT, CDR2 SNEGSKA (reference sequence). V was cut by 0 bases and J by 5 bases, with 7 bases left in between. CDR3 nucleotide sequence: TGCAGTGCTAGAGATCAGGGATATGGCTACACCTTC. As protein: CSARDQGYGYTF.

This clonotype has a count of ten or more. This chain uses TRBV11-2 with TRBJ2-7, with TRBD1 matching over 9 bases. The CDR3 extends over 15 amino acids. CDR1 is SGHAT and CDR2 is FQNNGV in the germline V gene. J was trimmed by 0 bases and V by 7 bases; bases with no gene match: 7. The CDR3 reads CASTPSTGGSYEQYF. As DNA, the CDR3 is TGTGCCAGCACCCCCTCGACAGGGGGCTCCTACGAGCAGTACTTC. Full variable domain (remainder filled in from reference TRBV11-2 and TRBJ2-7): EAGVAQSPRYKIIEKRQSVAFWCNPISGHATLYWYQQILGQGPKLLIQFQNNGVVDDSQLPKDRFSAERLKGVDSTLKIQPAKLEDSAVYLCASTPSTGGSYEQYFGPGTRLTVT.

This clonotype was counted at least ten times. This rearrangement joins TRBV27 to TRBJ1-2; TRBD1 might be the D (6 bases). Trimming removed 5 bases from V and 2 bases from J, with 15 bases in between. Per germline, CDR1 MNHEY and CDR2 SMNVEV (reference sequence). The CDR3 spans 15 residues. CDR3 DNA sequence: TGTGCCAGCAGTCCCCGAGGGACACGCAACTATGGCTACACCTTC. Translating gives CASSPRGTRNYGYTF.

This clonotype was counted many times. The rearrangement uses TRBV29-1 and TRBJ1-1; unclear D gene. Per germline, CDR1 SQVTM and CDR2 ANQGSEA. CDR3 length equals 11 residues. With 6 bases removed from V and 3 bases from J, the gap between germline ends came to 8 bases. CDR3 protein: CSVTRDTEAFF. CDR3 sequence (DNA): TGCAGCGTCACACGGGACACTGAAGCTTTCTTT.

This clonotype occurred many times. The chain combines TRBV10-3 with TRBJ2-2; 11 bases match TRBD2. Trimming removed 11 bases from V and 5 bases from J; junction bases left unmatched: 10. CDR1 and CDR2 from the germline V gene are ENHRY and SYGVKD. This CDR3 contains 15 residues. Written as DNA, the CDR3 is TGTGCCGTGGGCACTAGCGGGAGTAAGACCGGGGAGCTGTTTTTT. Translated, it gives CAVGTSGSKTGELFF.

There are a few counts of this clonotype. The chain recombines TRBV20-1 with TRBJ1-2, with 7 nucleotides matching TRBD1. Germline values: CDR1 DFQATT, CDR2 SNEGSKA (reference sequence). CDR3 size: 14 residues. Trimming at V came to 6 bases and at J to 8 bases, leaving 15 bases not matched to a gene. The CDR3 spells CSAERDRELKGYTF. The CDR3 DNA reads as TGCAGTGCCGAGCGCGACAGGGAATTGAAGGGCTACACCTTC.

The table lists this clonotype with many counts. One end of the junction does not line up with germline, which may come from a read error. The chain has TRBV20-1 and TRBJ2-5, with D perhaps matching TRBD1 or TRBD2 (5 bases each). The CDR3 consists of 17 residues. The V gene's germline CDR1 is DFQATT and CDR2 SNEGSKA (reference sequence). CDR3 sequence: CGASDRGTAGNKETQYF. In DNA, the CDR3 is TGCGGTGCTAGTGACCGAGGGACGGCCGGCAACAAAGAGACCCAGTACTTC.

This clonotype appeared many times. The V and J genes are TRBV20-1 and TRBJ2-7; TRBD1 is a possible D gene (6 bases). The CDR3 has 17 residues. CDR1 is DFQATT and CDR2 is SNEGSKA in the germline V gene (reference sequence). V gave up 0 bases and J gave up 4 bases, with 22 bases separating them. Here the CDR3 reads CSARDPTGLHGIYEQYF. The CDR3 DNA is TGCAGTGCTAGAGATCCGACAGGACTTCACGGGATTTACGAGCAGTACTTC.

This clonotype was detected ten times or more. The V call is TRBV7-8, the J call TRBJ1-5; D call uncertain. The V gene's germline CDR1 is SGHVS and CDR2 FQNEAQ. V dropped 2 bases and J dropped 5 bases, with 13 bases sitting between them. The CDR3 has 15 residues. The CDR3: CASSLLAPGYQPQHF. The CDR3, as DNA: TGTGCCAGCAGCTTACTAGCCCCCGGTTATCAGCCCCAGCATTTT.

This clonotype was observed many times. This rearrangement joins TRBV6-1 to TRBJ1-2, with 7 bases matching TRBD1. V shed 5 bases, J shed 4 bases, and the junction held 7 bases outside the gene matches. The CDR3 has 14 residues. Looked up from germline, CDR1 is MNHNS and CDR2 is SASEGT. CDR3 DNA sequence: TGTGCCAGCAGTCCAGACAGGGTACCCTATGGCTACACCTTC. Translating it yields CASSPDRVPYGYTF.

CDR3 amino acids: CATSRDQLYGYTF. CDR3 in DNA: TGTGCCACCAGCAGAGATCAGCTCTATGGCTACACCTTC. The gene calls are TRBV15 and TRBJ1-2; D gene uncertain. Germline CDR1 reads LNHNV; CDR2 reads YYDKDF (reference sequence). This CDR3 has 13 amino acids. The V and J ends lost 0 bases and 4 bases respectively, with 6 bases between them.

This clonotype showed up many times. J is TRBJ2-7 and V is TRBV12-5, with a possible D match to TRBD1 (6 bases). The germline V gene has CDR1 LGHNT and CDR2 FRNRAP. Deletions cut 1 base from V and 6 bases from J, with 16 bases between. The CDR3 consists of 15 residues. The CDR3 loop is CASGLGNQGLGEQYF. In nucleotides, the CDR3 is TGTGCTAGTGGTTTGGGAAATCAGGGGTTGGGCGAGCAGTACTTC.

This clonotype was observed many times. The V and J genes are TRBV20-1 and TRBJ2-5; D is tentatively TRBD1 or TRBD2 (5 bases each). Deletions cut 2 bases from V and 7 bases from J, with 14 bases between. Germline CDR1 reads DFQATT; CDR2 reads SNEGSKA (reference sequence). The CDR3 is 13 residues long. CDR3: CSARPGSSRTQYF. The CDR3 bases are TGCAGTGCTAGACCAGGGAGCTCACGGACCCAGTACTTC.

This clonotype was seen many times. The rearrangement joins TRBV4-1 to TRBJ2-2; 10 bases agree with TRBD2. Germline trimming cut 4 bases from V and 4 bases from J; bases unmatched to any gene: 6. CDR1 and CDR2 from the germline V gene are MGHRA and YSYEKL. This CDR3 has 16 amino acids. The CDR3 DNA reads TGCGCCAGCAGCCCCATGGGACTAGCGCCCACCGGGGAGCTGTTTTTT. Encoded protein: CASSPMGLAPTGELFF.

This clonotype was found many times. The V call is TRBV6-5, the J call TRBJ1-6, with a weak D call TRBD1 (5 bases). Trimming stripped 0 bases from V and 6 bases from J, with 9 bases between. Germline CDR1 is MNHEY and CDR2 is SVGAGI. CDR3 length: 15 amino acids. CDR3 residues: CASSYSGQGNSPLHF. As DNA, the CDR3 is TGTGCCAGCAGTTACTCGGGCCAGGGTAATTCACCCCTCCACTTT.